This T cell receptor (beta chain) was identified in a study of CD8+ T cells in alopecia areata. Study in general: Treatment comprised oral tofacitinib, 5 to 10 mg twice daily, in treated patients.

As for this clone: The antigen is undetermined.

Following extraction, RNA underwent reverse transcription to cDNA, which served as the sequencing template. The table came from immunoSEQ multiplex PCR; TCRdb's copy has only in-frame clones and leaves some out. The profile shows some 210,000 clones, around 66% of them singletons. The V gene lost 5 bases and the J gene lost 2 bases, with 15 bases spanning the gap. Germline V gene lookup returns CDR1 SGHTA and CDR2 FQGTGA. CDR3 length: 15 amino acids. This sample's treatment: oral pan-JAK inhibitor, 5-10 mg twice daily. The study, taken as a whole, reports: Across lesional scalp, and particularly alopecia totalis/universalis, clonality surpassed that of normal scalp. Researchers reported that TCR sharing among patients proved less clear than in mice, possibly HLA-linked. A large proportion of expanded lesional clones were detected persisting in scalp and blood during tofacitinib.

This sample comprised CD4+ T cells sorted from blood, obtained at approximately week 45, from a patient treated with tofacitinib. The J gene is TRBJ2-5, the V gene TRBV7-3; no definite D call. This clonotype was obtained from a human donor with alopecia areata. This chain's CDR3 is CASSPHGRGQETQYF. DNA for the CDR3: TGTGCCAGCAGCCCCCACGGCCGTGGACAAGAGACCCAGTACTTC.